This T cell receptor beta chain came from a study of control samples from healthy donors and cancer patients. Repertoires were generated with immunoSEQ multiplex PCR, while TCRdb's copy carries only in-frame clones and drops some. The sample shows roughly 200,000 clones, 91% of them seen only once. In germline, CDR1 is SGHRS, CDR2 YFSETQ. CDR3 size: 16 residues. V lost 2 bases to trimming and J lost 2 bases, with 17 bases between them. The sample consisted of blood. The rearrangement joins TRBV5-1 to TRBJ2-7; D ambiguous. The receptor comes from a man younger than 45 in good health. In nucleotides, the CDR3 is TGCGCCAGCAGCTTTGGAAACTCCCGGACGACCTACGAGCAGTACTTC. As protein: CASSFGNSRTTYEQYF.